This TCR beta chain is drawn from a study of blood T cell repertoires in COVID-19. The CDR3 contains 15 residues. CDR1 and CDR2 (germline): PRHDT, FYEKMQ (reference sequence). Deletions cut 1 base from V and 0 bases from J, with 7 bases between. Measured with immunoSEQ multiplex PCR; TCRdb has only the in-frame clones, and not every one. Altogether some 46,000 clones are present, over 70% being singletons, with the ten largest covering around a quarter. The sample was peripheral blood. This chain uses TRBV13 with TRBJ1-3; D ambiguous. This TCR came from a woman between 55 and 75 years old with acute or convalescent COVID-19. CDR3 nucleotides: TGTGCCAGCAGCTTAGACCGAGCCTCTGGAAACACCATATATTTT. Its translation is CASSLDRASGNTIYF.